Below, 31 T cell receptor beta chains from the same sample are listed, as sequenced in a study of T-cell memory formation after mild COVID-19. TCRdb fed the 5' RACE reads into MiXCR, producing one record per CDR3 protein. The sample holds approximately 350,000 distinct CDR3 sequences; approximately 27% are singletons and the top ten take 13%. Input material: PBMCs or a T cell subset sorted from them (not recorded which). The receptor source for this set is an adult woman who had mild COVID-19 (a few samples of this study predate the infection). Cell type and time point are not known.

The chain has TRBV9 and TRBJ2-1; D is possibly TRBD1 or TRBD2 (6 bases each). The germline CDR1 and CDR2 sequences are SGDLS and YYNGEE. The germline V and J ends were trimmed by 3 bases and 6 bases, with 16 bases remaining between them. CDR3 size: 15 residues. CDR3 protein: CASSAEGGGGNEQFF. CDR3 DNA: TGTGCCAGCAGCGCTGAAGGCGGAGGGGGCAATGAGCAGTTCTTC.

V usage is TRBV12-3 or TRBV12-4 and J usage is TRBJ2-7; the match to TRBD1 covers 9 bases. There are 16 residues in the CDR3. V trimming: 5 bases; J trimming: 2 bases; junction bases outside the gene matches: 10. Here the CDR3 DNA reads TGTGCCAGCAGTACCAGACGGGACAGGGAGACCTACGAGCAGTACTTC. This codes for CASSTRRDRETYEQYF.

The sample holds a few counts of this clonotype. This chain connects TRBV24-1 to TRBJ2-2, with D possibly TRBD2 on 6 matching bases. Trimming cost V 4 bases and J 0 bases, with 17 bases left between them. The CDR3 contains 18 residues. Germline assignment: CDR1 KGHDR and CDR2 SFDVKD. The CDR3 DNA reads TGTGCCACCAGTGACCCCCCTGGAGCGGGTTCGAACACCGGGGAGCTGTTTTTT. Amino acid sequence: CATSDPPGAGSNTGELFF.

This sequence joins TRBV24-1 and TRBJ1-2, with D tentatively TRBD1 (5 bases). The CDR3 spans 13 residues. The V end was cut by 3 bases, the J end by 8 bases, with 12 bases between. The germline V gene has CDR1 KGHDR and CDR2 SFDVKD. The CDR3 loop is CATSDRRGDGYTF. DNA for the CDR3: TGTGCCACCAGTGATCGAAGGGGCGACGGCTACACCTTC.

This clonotype was observed a few times. This chain joins TRBV4-2 and TRBJ2-5; 10 nucleotides align to TRBD2. This CDR3 is 17 amino acids long. With V trimmed by 1 base and J by 0 bases, 5 bases remained unmatched. Germline V lookup: CDR1 LGHNA, CDR2 YNFKEQ. CDR3 residues: CASSQAMTSGYQETQYF. CDR3 sequence (DNA): TGTGCCAGCAGCCAAGCGATGACTAGCGGGTACCAAGAGACCCAGTACTTC.

This clonotype occurred a few times. The chain is built from TRBV7-6 and TRBJ2-3, with D unresolved. Trimming took off 5 bases at V and 2 bases at J, with 14 bases between the two ends. The CDR3 covers 15 residues. In germline, CDR1 is SGHVS, CDR2 FNYEAQ. CDR3 residues: CASSLQAFSTDTQYF. CDR3 nucleotide sequence: TGTGCCAGCAGCCTCCAGGCGTTCTCCACAGATACGCAGTATTTT.

This clonotype was observed a handful of times. This chain uses TRBV29-1 with TRBJ2-5, with D possibly TRBD1 on 6 matching bases. The CDR3 runs to 12 residues. Germline loops: CDR1 SQVTM, CDR2 ANQGSEA. The germline V and J ends were trimmed by 6 bases and 4 bases, with 12 bases remaining between them. The CDR3 sequence: CSVPRGGETQYF. CDR3 bases: TGCAGCGTGCCCAGGGGTGGAGAGACCCAGTACTTC.

The V gene is TRBV10-3, the J gene TRBJ2-1, with D perhaps TRBD1 or TRBD2 (7 bases each). The germline V gene has CDR1 ENHRY and CDR2 SYGVKD. V lost 3 bases and J 8 bases, leaving 20 bases between the germline ends. CDR3 length: 16 residues. The CDR3 DNA follows: TGTGCCATCAGTGAACAGGGAGGGGGCCACTCTTATGAGCAGTTCTTC. Translated, it gives CAISEQGGGHSYEQFF.

This chain uses TRBV7-8 with TRBJ1-5; D unresolved. Trimming stripped 1 base from V and 0 bases from J, with 13 bases between. The CDR3 is made up of 17 amino acids. Per the germline V gene, CDR1 is SGHVS and CDR2 is FQNEAQ. The DNA for the CDR3 is TGTGCCAGCAGCTTAGGTCTTCGGGGAGGTAGCAATCAGCCCCAGCATTTT. It translates to CASSLGLRGGSNQPQHF.

The gene calls are TRBV4-2 and TRBJ1-1, with TRBD1 identical over 9 bases. V shed 5 bases, J shed 1 base, and the junction held 5 bases outside the gene matches. The CDR3 sequence is 15 residues long. CDR1 LGHNA and CDR2 YNFKEQ come from the germline V gene. CDR3 in DNA: TGTGCCAGCAGCGCTCGACAGGGGGGGAACACTGAAGCTTTCTTT. This sequence encodes CASSARQGGNTEAFF.

This rearrangement joins TRBV6-2 or TRBV6-3 to TRBJ1-1; D uncertain. This CDR3 comprises 13 residues. Germline V lookup: CDR1 MNHEY, CDR2 SVGEGT. V was trimmed by 0 bases and J by 3 bases, leaving 5 bases between them. Here the CDR3 DNA reads TGTGCCAGCAGTTACTCCCTGGACACTGAAGCTTTCTTT. Its translation: CASSYSLDTEAFF.

This clonotype came up a few times. Relative to the germline gene, one junction end is altered; a read error may explain this. V gene TRBV18 combines with J gene TRBJ2-2; 9 bases align to TRBD2. This CDR3 has 16 residues. Germline CDR1 is KGHSH and CDR2 is LQKENI. The CDR3 is CASSPSLAGNTGELYF. The CDR3 nucleotides read TGTGCCAGCTCACCTTCTCTAGCGGGGAACACCGGGGAGCTGTATTTT. Full variable domain (outside the CDR3, taken from reference TRBV18 and TRBJ2-2): NAGVMQNPRHLVRRRGQEARLRCSPMKGHSHVYWYRQLPEEGLKFMVYLQKENIIDESGMPKERFSAEFPKEGPSILRIQQVVRGDSAAYFCASSPSLAGNTGELYFGEGSRLTVL.

The table lists this clonotype with many counts. J is TRBJ2-2 and V is TRBV12-3 or TRBV12-4; no clear D gene. The CDR3 has 15 residues. Deletions cut 6 bases from V and 3 bases from J, with 14 bases between. The CDR3 loop is CASSISRSYTGELFF. CDR3 coding DNA: TGTGCCAGCAGCATCAGTAGGAGTTACACCGGGGAGCTGTTTTTT.

The chain uses TRBV11-2 and TRBJ1-1; TRBD1 aligns across 7 bases. V lost 6 bases to trimming and J lost 2 bases; unmatched junction nucleotides: 9. The CDR3 has 15 residues. In germline, CDR1 is SGHAT, CDR2 FQNNGV. The DNA of the CDR3 is TGTGCCAGCAGTATTGGGACAGCCTCTAACACTGAAGCTTTCTTT. Amino acid sequence: CASSIGTASNTEAFF.

The V and J genes are TRBV6-5 and TRBJ2-1; tentatively, D is TRBD2 (6 bases). V was clipped by 8 bases and J by 6 bases, with 17 bases between them. The CDR3 is 14 residues long. CDR1 MNHEY and CDR2 SVGAGI come from the germline V gene. DNA for the CDR3: TGTGCCAGCTGGGACCCGGGGGATCTCAATGAGCAGTTCTTC. It specifies CASWDPGDLNEQFF.

In this sample, this clonotype turned up many times. The genes are TRBV5-1 and TRBJ2-1; 16 bases are shared with TRBD2. CDR3 length: 17 residues. Germline V lookup: CDR1 SGHRS, CDR2 YFSETQ. V gave up 7 bases and J gave up 12 bases; unmatched junction bases: 16. The CDR3 coding sequence is TGCGCCAGCCACCGAGACGCCGGGACTAGCGGGAGGGGAAGGCAGTTCTTC. Protein sequence: CASHRDAGTSGRGRQFF.

The chain joins TRBV5-1 to TRBJ2-7; no clear D. Germline-derived CDR1 and CDR2 are SGHRS and YFSETQ. The V end was cut by 7 bases, the J end by 0 bases, with 14 bases between. This CDR3 has 14 amino acids. The CDR3 DNA is TGCGCCAGCGGACCGGACGGAAGCTCCTACGAGCAGTACTTC. It encodes CASGPDGSSYEQYF. Drawing the rest from reference TRBV5-1 and TRBJ2-7, the complete variable domain is KAGVTQTPRYLIKTRGQQVTLSCSPISGHRSVSWYQQTPGQGLQFLFEYFSETQRNKGNFPGRFSGRQFSNSRSEMNVSTLELGDSALYLCASGPDGSSYEQYFGPGTRLTVT.

The chain joins TRBV12-3 or TRBV12-4 to TRBJ2-1, with 13 nucleotides matching TRBD2. This CDR3 comprises 16 residues. Trimming at V came to 3 bases and at J to 7 bases, leaving 6 bases not matched to a gene. The CDR3 protein is CASSFGLAGESNEQFF. As DNA, the CDR3 is TGTGCCAGCAGTTTCGGACTAGCGGGAGAATCGAATGAGCAGTTCTTC.

The table lists this clonotype with a few counts. This chain connects TRBV6-5 to TRBJ2-5; a possible D gene is TRBD2 (7 bases). The V gene lost 7 bases and the J gene lost 0 bases, with 12 bases spanning the gap. The CDR3 totals 14 residues. Germline CDR1 is MNHEY and CDR2 is SVGAGI. The DNA of the CDR3 is TGTGCCAGCAAGGGGGGGAATTACCAAGAGACCCAGTACTTC. This codes for CASKGGNYQETQYF.

The CDR3 DNA follows: TGTGCCACCAGCAGGGCTTCGATGGGACAAAGGGTTGTGACCCAGTACTTC. Translated, it gives CATSRASMGQRVVTQYF. The V and J genes are TRBV15 and TRBJ2-5; tentative D call: TRBD1 (6 bases). V dropped 3 bases and J dropped 7 bases, with 24 bases sitting between them. This CDR3 has 17 residues. Germline values: CDR1 LNHNV, CDR2 YYDKDF (reference sequence).

The chain carries TRBV9 and TRBJ2-1; TRBD2 aligns across 9 bases. CDR3 size: 14 residues. V trimming: 8 bases; J trimming: 7 bases; junction bases outside the gene matches: 10. Germline loops: CDR1 SGDLS, CDR2 YYNGEE. The CDR3 sequence: CARPLAGPGNEQFF. The CDR3 DNA reads as TGTGCCAGACCTCTAGCGGGGCCTGGGAATGAGCAGTTCTTC.

This clonotype came up a few times. CDR3 sequence reads: CASSETSGSLNEQFF. The CDR3 region has the DNA TGTGCCAGCAGTGAGACTAGCGGGAGCTTAAATGAGCAGTTCTTC. V and J are TRBV6-4 and TRBJ2-1, with 12 bases fitting TRBD2. The ends lost 3 bases at V and 7 bases at J; junction bases unmatched: 4. Germline CDR1 MRHNA, CDR2 SNTAGT. This CDR3 is 15 amino acids long.

The table lists this clonotype with a few counts. This chain connects TRBV12-3 or TRBV12-4 to TRBJ2-5; 7 bases align to TRBD2. With V trimmed by 2 bases and J by 3 bases, 3 bases remained unmatched. This CDR3 is 14 amino acids long. CDR3: CASSLRREKETQYF. The CDR3 nucleotides are TGTGCCAGCAGTTTAAGGCGGGAGAAAGAGACCCAGTACTTC.

This clonotype turned up a few times. The chain employs TRBV20-1 and TRBJ2-5, with a tentative D call TRBD2 (6 bases). Trimming removed 6 bases at V and 3 bases at J, with 17 bases between. Germline V gene lookup returns CDR1 DFQATT and CDR2 SNEGSKA (reference sequence). CDR3 length: 14 amino acids. CDR3 loop: CSAPEVSGKETQYF. The CDR3 region has the DNA TGCAGTGCCCCCGAGGTTAGCGGAAAAGAGACCCAGTACTTC.

This clonotype was counted only a few times. The rearrangement links TRBV5-1 to TRBJ2-1; tentative D call: TRBD2 (6 bases). Germline lookup yields CDR1 SGHRS and CDR2 YFSETQ. The CDR3 runs 15 residues. The V and J ends lost 0 bases and 5 bases respectively, with 12 bases between them. The CDR3 coding sequence is TGCGCCAGCAGCTTGGTGGCTAGCGCCGACAATGAGCAGTTCTTC. It codes for CASSLVASADNEQFF. Full variable domain (missing parts from reference TRBV5-1 and TRBJ2-1): KAGVTQTPRYLIKTRGQQVTLSCSPISGHRSVSWYQQTPGQGLQFLFEYFSETQRNKGNFPGRFSGRQFSNSRSEMNVSTLELGDSALYLCASSLVASADNEQFFGPGTRLTVL.

This clonotype was counted between two and nine times. The V and J genes are TRBV6-5 and TRBJ2-5, with D perhaps matching TRBD2 (6 bases). The germline V and J ends were trimmed by 5 bases and 4 bases, with 20 bases remaining between them. The CDR3 covers 16 residues. Germline V CDR1 and CDR2: MNHEY, SVGAGI. The CDR3 is CASSPGSPFTTETQYF. In nucleotides, the CDR3 is TGTGCCAGCAGTCCCGGGAGTCCTTTTACGACAGAGACCCAGTACTTC.

The rearrangement uses TRBV5-1 and TRBJ2-7; TRBD1 agrees at 7 bases. CDR1 is SGHRS and CDR2 is YFSETQ in the germline V gene. After removal of 4 bases from V and 4 bases from J, the junction contained 8 bases not matched to a gene. The CDR3 length is 14 residues. CDR3 DNA: TGCGCCAGCAGCCCGACCGGGACAGATTACGAGCAGTACTTC. Translated, it gives CASSPTGTDYEQYF.

This sequence joins TRBV6-6 and TRBJ2-7; D is unresolved. V was clipped by 7 bases and J by 2 bases, with 12 bases between them. The length of the CDR3 is 13 residues. Germline CDR1 MNHNY, CDR2 SVGAGI (reference sequence). The CDR3 loop is CASTLSRPYEQYF. In DNA, the CDR3 is TGTGCCAGCACCCTCAGTCGACCCTACGAGCAGTACTTC.

This clonotype appeared many times. The gene calls are TRBV20-1 and TRBJ2-1; 8 bases map to TRBD1. Germline lookup yields CDR1 DFQATT and CDR2 SNEGSKA (reference sequence). The CDR3 is 15 amino acids. J lost 5 bases, V lost 3 bases, and 9 bases had no gene match. CDR3 DNA: TGCAGTGCTAGCAACAGGGGGAGGCACGACAATGAGCAGTTCTTC. It translates to CSASNRGRHDNEQFF.

In this sample, this clonotype turned up a few times. V is TRBV5-1 and J is TRBJ2-7, with D possibly TRBD2 on 6 matching bases. The CDR3 runs to 14 residues. V was shortened by 0 bases and J by 3 bases, with 10 bases between the two germline ends. The V gene's germline CDR1 is SGHRS and CDR2 YFSETQ. The CDR3 loop reads CASSLGSGVYEQYF. DNA of the CDR3: TGCGCCAGCAGCTTGGGATCGGGGGTCTACGAGCAGTACTTC.

This clonotype was detected a few times. The rearrangement joins TRBV27 to TRBJ1-5; 7 bases fit TRBD1. Germline V CDR1 and CDR2: MNHEY, SMNVEV (reference sequence). The CDR3 contains 17 residues. The trim removed 5 bases at V and 0 bases at J, leaving 10 bases unmatched. CDR3 sequence reads: CASSPDRSYFSNQPQHF. The CDR3 DNA follows: TGTGCCAGCAGTCCGGACAGGTCTTATTTTAGCAATCAGCCCCAGCATTTT.